A selection of T cell receptor beta chains follows, all from one sample in a study of blood T cell repertoires in COVID-19. TCRdb's copy holds only in-frame clones and misses some; the assay was immunoSEQ multiplex PCR. The sample contains about 200,000 clones, approximately 86% of which appear only once. The sample was PBMCs or T cells enriched from blood (not recorded which). The receptor source for this set is a woman in her sixties or seventies with acute COVID-19. Both conserved end residues are part of each CDR3. Each record gives: V gene, J gene, clone size, D gene, CDR3 DNA, CDR3 protein. D genes are given only for firm matches. Clone size is given for some rows only: seen once, a few or many times, or a class if the clone is expanded.

v_call: TRBV5-1; j_call: TRBJ2-5; clone_size: .; d_call: .; cdr3_nt: TGCGCCAGCAGCTTGGTCGGTCAAGAGACCCAGTACTTC; cdr3_aa: CASSLVGQETQYF
v_call: TRBV5-5; j_call: TRBJ1-1; clone_size: .; d_call: .; cdr3_nt: TGTGCCAGCAGACCGACAGGTCCGGGTTATGGAGCTTTCTTT; cdr3_aa: CASRPTGPGYGAFF
v_call: TRBV9; j_call: TRBJ1-4; clone_size: .; d_call: .; cdr3_nt: TGTGCCAGCAGCACATCAGGTTGGGCGCGAGGGAATGAAAAACTGTTTTTT; cdr3_aa: CASSTSGWARGNEKLFF
v_call: TRBV25-1; j_call: TRBJ1-2; clone_size: .; d_call: .; cdr3_nt: TGTGCCAGCAGTGACCTCTATGGCTACACCTTC; cdr3_aa: CASSDLYGYTF
v_call: TRBV11-3; j_call: TRBJ2-3; clone_size: .; d_call: .; cdr3_nt: TGTGCCAGCAGCTTATTGCCACGGGATACGCAGTATTTT; cdr3_aa: CASSLLPRDTQYF
v_call: TRBV10-1; j_call: TRBJ1-2; clone_size: .; d_call: .; cdr3_nt: TGCGCCAGCAGTGAAGGCGGTTCCAGCTATGGCTACACCTTC; cdr3_aa: CASSEGGSSYGYTF
v_call: TRBV5-5; j_call: TRBJ2-6; clone_size: once; d_call: .; cdr3_nt: TGTGCCGGATCCCGGGGAGGGGCCAACGTCCTGACTTTC; cdr3_aa: CAGSRGGANVLTF
v_call: TRBV29-1; j_call: TRBJ2-7; clone_size: .; d_call: TRBD1; cdr3_nt: TGCAGCGCCACAGGGGACTCCTACGAGCAGTACTTC; cdr3_aa: CSATGDSYEQYF
v_call: TRBV7-2; j_call: TRBJ2-1; clone_size: .; d_call: TRBD2; cdr3_nt: TGTGCCAGCAGCTCCTTGCGGGGGGCTTCCAATGAGCAGTTCTTC; cdr3_aa: CASSSLRGASNEQFF
v_call: TRBV4-3; j_call: TRBJ2-7; clone_size: .; d_call: .; cdr3_nt: TGCGCCAGCAGCCAAGATGACGAACAGTCCTACGAGCAGTACTTC; cdr3_aa: CASSQDDEQSYEQYF
v_call: TRBV6-5; j_call: TRBJ1-1; clone_size: .; d_call: TRBD1; cdr3_nt: TGTGCCAGCCGGGACAGGGGCCCCCCGAACACTGAAGCTTTCTTT; cdr3_aa: CASRDRGPPNTEAFF
v_call: TRBV28; j_call: TRBJ1-5; clone_size: once; d_call: .; cdr3_nt: TGTGCCAGCAGTTTGGAGAGGCGAGACCAGCCCCAGCATTTT; cdr3_aa: CASSLERRDQPQHF
v_call: TRBV4-3; j_call: TRBJ1-1; clone_size: .; d_call: .; cdr3_nt: TGCGCCAGCAGCCAAGATCCCCCCCCGGACTCGAACACTGAAGCTTTCTTT; cdr3_aa: CASSQDPPPDSNTEAFF
v_call: TRBV3-1/TRBV3-2; j_call: TRBJ2-7; clone_size: .; d_call: .; cdr3_nt: TGTGCCAGCAGCCAAGAAATGCGGGGTTCCTCCTACGAGCAGTACTTC; cdr3_aa: CASSQEMRGSSYEQYF
v_call: TRBV29-1; j_call: TRBJ2-1; clone_size: few; d_call: .; cdr3_nt: TGCAGCGTTGATCAAGAGAATGAGCAGTTCTTC; cdr3_aa: CSVDQENEQFF
v_call: TRBV4-2; j_call: TRBJ1-2; clone_size: .; d_call: TRBD1; cdr3_nt: TGTGCCAGCAGCCAAGGGGGGACAGGGGGCTGGGGTGATGGCTACACCTTC; cdr3_aa: CASSQGGTGGWGDGYTF
v_call: TRBV6-2/TRBV6-3; j_call: TRBJ2-4; clone_size: .; d_call: TRBD1; cdr3_nt: TGTGCCAGCAGTTACTCGGCCGGACAGGTAATGGCCAAAAACATTCAGTACTTC; cdr3_aa: CASSYSAGQVMAKNIQYF
v_call: TRBV12-5; j_call: TRBJ2-3; clone_size: .; d_call: TRBD2; cdr3_nt: TGTGCTAGTGGTTTGGGGCTAGCGGGGAGCACAGATACGCAGTATTTT; cdr3_aa: CASGLGLAGSTDTQYF
v_call: TRBV24-1; j_call: TRBJ1-5; clone_size: .; d_call: TRBD1; cdr3_nt: TGTGCCACCAGTGAAACAGGGGGTCAGCCCCAGCATTTT; cdr3_aa: CATSETGGQPQHF
v_call: TRBV7-9; j_call: TRBJ2-1; clone_size: .; d_call: .; cdr3_nt: TGTGCCAGCAGCTTAGCGGGCAGCTCCTACAATGAGCAGTTCTTC; cdr3_aa: CASSLAGSSYNEQFF
v_call: TRBV28; j_call: TRBJ2-3; clone_size: .; d_call: .; cdr3_nt: TGTGCCAGCAGTTTATTGGTTACAGGCGGCACGGCAGATACGCAGTATTTT; cdr3_aa: CASSLLVTGGTADTQYF
v_call: TRBV14; j_call: TRBJ2-3; clone_size: .; d_call: TRBD2; cdr3_nt: TGTGCCAGCAGCCAAGGGGGAGGGGGCACAGATACGCAGTATTTT; cdr3_aa: CASSQGGGGTDTQYF
v_call: TRBV28; j_call: TRBJ1-1; clone_size: .; d_call: .; cdr3_nt: TGTGCCAGCAGTTCCTACACTGAAGCTTTCTTT; cdr3_aa: CASSSYTEAFF
v_call: TRBV11-2; j_call: TRBJ1-1; clone_size: .; d_call: TRBD1; cdr3_nt: TGTGCCAGCAGCCTACAGGGGTTGAACACTGAAGCTTTCTTT; cdr3_aa: CASSLQGLNTEAFF
v_call: TRBV5-3; j_call: TRBJ1-6; clone_size: .; d_call: TRBD1; cdr3_nt: TGTGCCAGAAGCTTCAGGGACAGAGTAGGCTCACCCCTCCACTTT; cdr3_aa: CARSFRDRVGSPLHF
v_call: TRBV5-1; j_call: TRBJ2-1; clone_size: once; d_call: TRBD1; cdr3_nt: TGCGCCAGCACTCCTTTTGGGGTGGGCAGGGGGATCATGAATGAGCAGTTCTTC; cdr3_aa: CASTPFGVGRGIMNEQFF
v_call: TRBV5-1; j_call: TRBJ1-2; clone_size: .; d_call: .; cdr3_nt: TGCGCCAGCAGCTTGGGGGCAGGGGCTAACTATGGCTACACCTTC; cdr3_aa: CASSLGAGANYGYTF
v_call: TRBV5-4; j_call: TRBJ1-3; clone_size: .; d_call: .; cdr3_nt: TGTGCCAGCAGCTTGGAATACTCTGGAAACACCATATATTTT; cdr3_aa: CASSLEYSGNTIYF
v_call: TRBV27; j_call: TRBJ2-4; clone_size: .; d_call: .; cdr3_nt: TGTGCCAGCAGTCCTCGGTTGGCCAAAAACATTCAGTACTTC; cdr3_aa: CASSPRLAKNIQYF
v_call: TRBV7-2; j_call: TRBJ1-5; clone_size: .; d_call: TRBD1; cdr3_nt: TGTGCCAGCAGCTTATTGACAGGGGGCAATCAGCCCCAGCATTTT; cdr3_aa: CASSLLTGGNQPQHF
v_call: TRBV6-6; j_call: TRBJ2-3; clone_size: .; d_call: TRBD2; cdr3_nt: TGTGCCAGCAGTCGATCCAGTCTAGCGGCAAGCACAGATACGCAGTATTTT; cdr3_aa: CASSRSSLAASTDTQYF
v_call: TRBV30; j_call: TRBJ1-2; clone_size: .; d_call: TRBD1; cdr3_nt: TGTGCCTGGAAAGACCGGCAAGGGACAGGGACCTATGGCTACACCTTC; cdr3_aa: CAWKDRQGTGTYGYTF
v_call: TRBV6-4; j_call: TRBJ1-5; clone_size: .; d_call: .; cdr3_nt: TGTGCCAGCAGTGAGCGGGGAGGGGATCAGCCCCAGCATTTT; cdr3_aa: CASSERGGDQPQHF
v_call: TRBV5-5; j_call: TRBJ2-5; clone_size: .; d_call: TRBD2; cdr3_nt: TGTGCCAGCAGCGTACAAAGCGGGAACAACCAAGAGACCCAGTACTTC; cdr3_aa: CASSVQSGNNQETQYF
v_call: TRBV5-4; j_call: TRBJ2-5; clone_size: .; d_call: .; cdr3_nt: TGTGCCAGCAGCTTGTCAGTGGCCCAAGAGACCCAGTACTTC; cdr3_aa: CASSLSVAQETQYF
v_call: TRBV5-6; j_call: TRBJ1-1; clone_size: .; d_call: TRBD1; cdr3_nt: TGTGCCAGCACTCAACGACAGGGTTACACTGAAGCTTTCTTT; cdr3_aa: CASTQRQGYTEAFF
v_call: TRBV7-2; j_call: TRBJ1-3; clone_size: .; d_call: TRBD1; cdr3_nt: TGTGCCAGCGGGACCGGGACAGAGTTTAGCTCTGGAAACACCATATATTTT; cdr3_aa: CASGTGTEFSSGNTIYF
v_call: TRBV10-1; j_call: TRBJ2-7; clone_size: once; d_call: .; cdr3_nt: TGCGCCAGCAGTAGGGGCTTCCCCCTCTACGAGCAGTACTTC; cdr3_aa: CASSRGFPLYEQYF
v_call: TRBV10-1; j_call: TRBJ1-1; clone_size: .; d_call: .; cdr3_nt: TGCGCCAGCCTTAGGGGGAACACTGAAGCTTTCTTT; cdr3_aa: CASLRGNTEAFF
v_call: TRBV6-5; j_call: TRBJ1-1; clone_size: .; d_call: .; cdr3_nt: TGTGCCAGCAGTTACTCAGGACAGAGGAACACTGAAGCTTTCTTT; cdr3_aa: CASSYSGQRNTEAFF
v_call: TRBV7-9; j_call: TRBJ2-2; clone_size: few; d_call: .; cdr3_nt: TGTGCCAGCAGTTTCGGACAGTACACCGGGGAGCTGTTTTTT; cdr3_aa: CASSFGQYTGELFF
v_call: TRBV16; j_call: TRBJ2-7; clone_size: once; d_call: .; cdr3_nt: TGTGCCAGCACGCTCAGGGGGGTGGACAACCCCTACGAGCAGTACTTC; cdr3_aa: CASTLRGVDNPYEQYF
v_call: TRBV7-2; j_call: TRBJ2-3; clone_size: .; d_call: TRBD2; cdr3_nt: TGTGCCAGCAGCTTCCTCCTTGAGCGGGATGATACGCAGTATTTT; cdr3_aa: CASSFLLERDDTQYF
v_call: TRBV2; j_call: TRBJ1-1; clone_size: .; d_call: .; cdr3_nt: TGTGCCAGCATACCCCACGGGGGGAACACTGAAGCTTTCTTT; cdr3_aa: CASIPHGGNTEAFF
v_call: TRBV9; j_call: TRBJ2-3; clone_size: .; d_call: TRBD2; cdr3_nt: TGTGCCAGCAGCGTAGCTAAGACTAGCGGGGCGGGAGATACGCAGTATTTT; cdr3_aa: CASSVAKTSGAGDTQYF
v_call: TRBV28; j_call: TRBJ1-2; clone_size: once; d_call: TRBD1; cdr3_nt: TGTGCCAGCAGTCGGGGACAGGGGGCGCGGAATGGCTACACCTTC; cdr3_aa: CASSRGQGARNGYTF
v_call: TRBV19; j_call: TRBJ1-5; clone_size: .; d_call: TRBD1; cdr3_nt: TGTGCCAGTAGTATCCAGACAGGGCAGCCCCAGCATTTT; cdr3_aa: CASSIQTGQPQHF